What follows is one T cell receptor beta chain and its context. The antigen remains undetermined. This sample is drawn from a study of T cells after yellow fever vaccination. It was through 5'RACE template switching that TCR cDNA was made, with a universal primer site and UMIs added. TCRdb recomputed calls from the 5' RACE reads with MiXCR, one row per CDR3 protein. The sample carries about 320,000 distinct CDR3 sequences, approximately 4.5% recorded once. Whole-study findings and limits: Abundant clonotypes from the bulk population could contaminate FACS-sorted repertoires. Boosting was followed by the reappearance of most primary-vaccination clones (approximately 95% CD4, about 88% CD8). Just a small share of clonotypes turned up in the CD4 compartment as well as the CD8 compartment.

Trimming stripped 7 bases from V and 3 bases from J, with 9 bases between. From germline, CDR1 is SQVTM and CDR2 ANQGSEA. The CDR3 has 11 residues. Sequences were derived from PBMCs, sampled 15 days after the yellow fever booster vaccination. V and J are TRBV29-1 and TRBJ1-1; D not certain. The clonotype was recovered from a man aged 18 to 29 who received the YFV17D yellow fever vaccine. CDR3 residues: CSGSSYTEAFF. DNA for the CDR3: TGCAGCGGGTCCTCTTACACTGAAGCTTTCTTT.